The 25 T cell receptor beta chains given below trace back to one sample, sequenced in a study of blood T cell repertoires in COVID-19. Profiling relied on immunoSEQ multiplex PCR, and the TCRdb table lists in-frame clones only, not all of them. The sample carries 150,000 to 200,000 clones, 70% to 80% recorded once. Specimen: peripheral blood. The receptors were gathered from a woman between 55 and 75 years old with COVID-19, enrolled during active disease.

This clone has at least ten counts. One end of the junction is discordant with germline, which a read error may explain. The chain links TRBV7-7 to TRBJ2-3, with D unclear. This CDR3 comprises 15 residues. Germline CDR1 and CDR2: SSHAT and FNYEAQ (reference sequence). The CDR3 sequence: CASSLGRTSTDTQYF. DNA of the CDR3: TGTGCTAGCAGCCTTGGTCGTACTAGCACAGATACGCAGTATTTT.

This chain uses TRBV5-5 with TRBJ2-3; D possibly corresponds to TRBD1 (6 bases). With 2 bases removed from V and 2 bases from J, the gap between germline ends came to 15 bases. CDR3 length: 16 residues. The germline gives CDR1 SGHKS, CDR2 YYEKEE (reference sequence). The CDR3 region is CASSLEPGQSTDTQYF. DNA of the CDR3: TGTGCCAGCAGCTTAGAGCCGGGACAATCCACAGATACGCAGTATTTT.

The chain has TRBV28 and TRBJ1-5; maybe TRBD1 (6 bases). Looked up from germline, CDR1 is MDHEN and CDR2 is SYDVKM. V was trimmed by 3 bases and J by 6 bases, leaving 15 bases between them. The CDR3 has 15 residues. In nucleotides, the CDR3 is TGTGCCAGCAGTTTGCAGGGGAGTTGGGTTCAGCCCCAGCATTTT. Its translation: CASSLQGSWVQPQHF.

This clone has more than one count but fewer than ten. The genes are TRBV28 and TRBJ2-6; D is unclear. Germline V lookup: CDR1 MDHEN, CDR2 SYDVKM. The CDR3 sequence is 20 residues long. V dropped 1 base and J dropped 0 bases, with 19 bases sitting between them. The CDR3: CASSLSLPDTYRSGANVLTF. The CDR3 DNA reads as TGTGCCAGCAGTTTATCCCTCCCCGACACTTACCGCTCTGGGGCCAACGTCCTGACTTTC.

The J gene is TRBJ1-1, the V gene TRBV12-3 or TRBV12-4; D is unresolved. The CDR3 totals 13 residues. Trimming stripped 6 bases from V and 4 bases from J, with 12 bases between. As DNA, the CDR3 is TGTGCCAGCAGAGGACTAAGGGCCACTGAAGCTTTCTTT. It is translated as CASRGLRATEAFF.

This chain links TRBV9 with TRBJ2-1; D is undetermined. There are 15 residues in the CDR3. Germline CDR1 and CDR2: SGDLS and YYNGEE. Deletions cut 0 bases from V and 3 bases from J, with 10 bases between. For the CDR3, the DNA is TGTGCCAGCAGCGTAGGGCCCCAAGACTACAATGAGCAGTTCTTC. This gives the protein CASSVGPQDYNEQFF.

In this sample, this clone turned up a few times. The CDR3 DNA sequence: TGTGCCAGCAGCGTAGCCAATGGAAGAAGCGAAGGCTACACCTTC. Protein: CASSVANGRSEGYTF. This rearrangement joins TRBV9 to TRBJ1-2; no clear D gene. Germline CDR1 SGDLS, CDR2 YYNGEE. CDR3 length equals 15 residues. V was shortened by 0 bases and J by 8 bases, with 17 bases between the two germline ends.

V and J are TRBV9 and TRBJ1-5; D perhaps matches TRBD1 (5 bases). Germline V gene sequence: CDR1 SGDLS, CDR2 YYNGEE. The CDR3 has 13 residues. V was pared by 1 base and J by 12 bases, with 14 bases between. CDR3 loop: CASSVQPGEGQHF. CDR3 sequence (DNA): TGTGCCAGCAGCGTACAGCCGGGGGAGGGCCAGCATTTT.

The J gene is TRBJ1-2, the V gene TRBV12-5; 8 nucleotides align to TRBD1. Germline V CDR1 and CDR2: LGHNT, FRNRAP. V gave up 3 bases and J gave up 8 bases; unmatched junction bases: 2. The CDR3 loop spans 12 amino acids. CDR3 bases: TGTGCTAGTGGTTTCGACAGGGGAGGCTACACCTTC. Protein: CASGFDRGGYTF.

The chain links TRBV7-3 to TRBJ2-5; TRBD2 aligns across 11 bases. The V gene end was trimmed by 3 bases and the J gene end by 5 bases; junction bases not matched to a gene: 2. This CDR3 spans 14 amino acids. CDR1 and CDR2 from the germline V gene are SGHTA and FQGTGA. CDR3 amino acids: CASSFSGGEETQYF. The CDR3 DNA reads TGTGCCAGCAGCTTTAGCGGGGGGGAGGAGACCCAGTACTTC.

The chain is built from TRBV6-5 and TRBJ1-2; 9 bases are a match to TRBD1. Per the germline V gene, CDR1 is MNHEY and CDR2 is SVGAGI. The CDR3 runs to 14 residues. With 6 bases clipped from V and 0 bases from J, the junction kept 2 bases outside the gene matches. In DNA, the CDR3 is TGTGCCAGCAGACAGGGGGCGTCTAACTATGGCTACACCTTC. Residues: CASRQGASNYGYTF.

The V call is TRBV7-9, the J call TRBJ1-2, with no clear D. CDR1 is SEHNR, CDR2 FQNEAQ, per germline (reference sequence). The CDR3 loop spans 14 amino acids. With 3 bases removed from V and 4 bases from J, the gap between germline ends came to 12 bases. Written as DNA, the CDR3 is TGTGCCAGCAGCTTTAATGGCCCTTCCTATGGCTACACCTTC. Encoded protein: CASSFNGPSYGYTF.

The gene calls are TRBV19 and TRBJ2-3; D not resolved. Trimming stripped 3 bases from V and 1 base from J, with 5 bases between. The CDR3 consists of 13 residues. The germline V gene has CDR1 LNHDA and CDR2 SQIVND (reference sequence). CDR3 amino acids: CASSIRGTDTQYF. CDR3 nucleotides: TGTGCCAGTAGTATTAGAGGCACAGATACGCAGTATTTT.

The chain has TRBV9 and TRBJ2-7; D perhaps matches TRBD2 (5 bases). Trimming stripped 4 bases from V and 6 bases from J, with 11 bases between. CDR3 length: 12 amino acids. The germline gives CDR1 SGDLS, CDR2 YYNGEE. CDR3 nucleotides: TGTGCCAGCAGCCGCCCAGGAGGCGAGCAGTACTTC. Protein: CASSRPGGEQYF. Based on the CDR3 plus reference TRBV9 and TRBJ2-7, the full variable domain is DSGVTQTPKHLITATGQRVTLRCSPRSGDLSVYWYQQSLDQGLQFLIQYYNGEERAKGNILERFSAQQFPDLHSELNLSSLELGDSALYFCASSRPGGEQYFGPGTRLTVT.

V usage is TRBV28 and J usage is TRBJ1-2, with D possibly TRBD1 on 6 matching bases. CDR3 length: 15 amino acids. Trimming removed 6 bases from V and 8 bases from J, with 22 bases in between. The V gene's germline CDR1 is MDHEN and CDR2 SYDVKM. The CDR3 region is CASSTSHREARGYTF. The CDR3 nucleotides read TGTGCCAGCAGCACCTCCCACAGGGAAGCGAGGGGCTACACCTTC.

This clone was observed a handful of times. The chain employs TRBV19 and TRBJ2-7; possible D gene TRBD2, 5 bases. V lost 2 bases and J 5 bases, leaving 10 bases between the germline ends. CDR1 is LNHDA and CDR2 is SQIVND in the germline V gene (reference sequence). CDR3 length equals 13 residues. This CDR3 reads CASSINEGNEQYV. For the CDR3, the DNA is TGTGCCAGTAGTATAAACGAGGGAAACGAGCAGTACGTC.

The chain links TRBV7-3 to TRBJ2-3; 10 nucleotides match TRBD1. This CDR3 spans 15 amino acids. V was clipped by 5 bases and J by 5 bases; unmatched bases: 7. Per germline, CDR1 SGHTA and CDR2 FQGTGA. CDR3 DNA: TGTGCCAGCAGCGCCCGGACAGGGGGTATAGATACGCAGTATTTT. Amino acids: CASSARTGGIDTQYF.

The V gene is TRBV28, the J gene TRBJ2-6, with D maybe TRBD1 (7 bases). The germline CDR1 and CDR2 sequences are MDHEN and SYDVKM. Trimming shortened V by 5 bases and J by 2 bases, and 16 bases separated the two germline ends. The CDR3 length is 17 residues. Here the CDR3 reads CASSITGAGTGANVLTF. The CDR3 DNA is TGTGCCAGCAGTATTACAGGGGCGGGGACTGGGGCCAACGTCCTGACTTTC. The full variable domain, rest sourced from reference TRBV28 and TRBJ2-6, is DVKVTQSSRYLVKRTGEKVFLECVQDMDHENMFWYRQDPGLGLRLIYFSYDVKMKEKGDIPEGYSVSREKKERFSLILESASTNQTSMYLCASSITGAGTGANVLTFGAGSRLTVL.

The count of this clone is one. The chain uses TRBV4-2 and TRBJ2-2; D is unclear. Germline CDR1 is LGHNA and CDR2 is YNFKEQ. V was clipped by 3 bases and J by 5 bases, with 10 bases between them. The CDR3 runs to 14 residues. CDR3 region: CASSHYLGTGELFF. The CDR3, as DNA: TGTGCCAGCAGCCATTATCTAGGAACCGGGGAGCTGTTTTTT.

This chain uses TRBV6-2 or TRBV6-3 with TRBJ2-2, with D unclear. The CDR3 spans 17 residues. Germline loops: CDR1 MNHEY, CDR2 SVGEGT. V shed 4 bases and J shed 2 bases, with 17 bases lying between them. CDR3 sequence: CASSSMAAEINTGELFF. In DNA, the CDR3 is TGTGCCAGCAGTTCGATGGCGGCGGAAATAAACACCGGGGAGCTGTTTTTT.

This chain links TRBV2 with TRBJ2-5; D is possibly TRBD1 (6 bases). Per germline, CDR1 SNHLY and CDR2 FYNNEI. The CDR3 covers 14 residues. V shed 6 bases and J shed 0 bases, with 11 bases lying between them. The CDR3 DNA is TGTGCCAGCAGCCCTGACAGGAACCAAGAGACCCAGTACTTC. This sequence encodes CASSPDRNQETQYF.

V usage is TRBV28 and J usage is TRBJ1-6, with D uncertain. Germline V CDR1 and CDR2: MDHEN, SYDVKM. The CDR3 consists of 16 residues. Trimming cost V 1 base and J 7 bases, with 14 bases left between them. In nucleotides, the CDR3 is TGTGCCAGCAGTTTATCTCCGGGGTCGAGGAATTCACCCCTCCACTTT. It is translated as CASSLSPGSRNSPLHF. Together with reference TRBV28 and TRBJ1-6, the CDR3 gives the full variable domain: DVKVTQSSRYLVKRTGEKVFLECVQDMDHENMFWYRQDPGLGLRLIYFSYDVKMKEKGDIPEGYSVSREKKERFSLILESASTNQTSMYLCASSLSPGSRNSPLHFGNGTRLTVT.

The chain recombines TRBV7-9 with TRBJ1-2; TRBD1 is a possible D gene (6 bases). This CDR3 contains 16 residues. Trimming took off 2 bases at V and 1 base at J, with 14 bases between the two ends. Germline V gene lookup returns CDR1 SEHNR and CDR2 FQNEAQ (reference sequence). The CDR3, as DNA: TGTGCCAGCAGCTTAATCCAGGGGCATCTTAACTATGGCTACACCTTC. Translating gives CASSLIQGHLNYGYTF.

This clone was detected only once. V usage is TRBV3-1 (or the pseudogene TRBV3-2) and J usage is TRBJ2-1; 11 bases align to TRBD1. Trimming removed 4 bases from V and 7 bases from J; junction bases left unmatched: 6. There are 15 residues in the CDR3. Germline assignment: CDR1 LGHDT and CDR2 YNNKEL (reference sequence). CDR3 amino acids: CASSPPGTGGNEQFF. DNA of the CDR3: TGTGCCAGCAGCCCCCCCGGGACAGGGGGGAATGAGCAGTTCTTC.

V usage is TRBV12-3 or TRBV12-4 and J usage is TRBJ2-7; D is ambiguous. V lost 2 bases and J 2 bases, leaving 7 bases between the germline ends. This CDR3 spans 13 amino acids. CDR3 in amino acids: CASSLQEAYEQYF. As DNA, the CDR3 is TGTGCCAGCAGTTTACAGGAAGCCTACGAGCAGTACTTC.